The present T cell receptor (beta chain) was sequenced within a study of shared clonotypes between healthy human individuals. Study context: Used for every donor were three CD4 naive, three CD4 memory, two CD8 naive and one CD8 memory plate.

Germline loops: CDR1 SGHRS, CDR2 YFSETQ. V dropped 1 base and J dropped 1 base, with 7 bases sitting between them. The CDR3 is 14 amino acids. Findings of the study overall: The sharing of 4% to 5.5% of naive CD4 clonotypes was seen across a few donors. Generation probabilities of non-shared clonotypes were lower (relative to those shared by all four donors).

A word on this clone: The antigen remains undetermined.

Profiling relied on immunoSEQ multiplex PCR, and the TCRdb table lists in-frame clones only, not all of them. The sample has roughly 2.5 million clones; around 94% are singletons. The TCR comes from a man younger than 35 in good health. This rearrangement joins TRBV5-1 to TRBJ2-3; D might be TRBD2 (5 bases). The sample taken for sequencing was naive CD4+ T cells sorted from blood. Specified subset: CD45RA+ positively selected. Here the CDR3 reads CASSLMEGTDTQYF. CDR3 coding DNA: TGCGCCAGCAGCTTGATGGAGGGCACAGATACGCAGTATTTT.